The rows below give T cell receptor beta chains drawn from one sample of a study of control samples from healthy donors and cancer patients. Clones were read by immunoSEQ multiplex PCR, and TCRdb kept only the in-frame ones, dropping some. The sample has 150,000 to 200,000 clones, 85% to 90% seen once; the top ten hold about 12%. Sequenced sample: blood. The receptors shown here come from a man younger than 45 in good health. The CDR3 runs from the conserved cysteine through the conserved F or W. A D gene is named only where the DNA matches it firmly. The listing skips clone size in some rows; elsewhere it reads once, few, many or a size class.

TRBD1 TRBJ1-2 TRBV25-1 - TGTGCCAGCAGTGCATTCCACAGGGGGCCTAACTATGGCTACACCTTC CASSAFHRGPNYGYTF
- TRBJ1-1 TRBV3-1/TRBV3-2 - TGTGCCAGCAGCCACTCTCCCACTGAAGCTTTCTTT CASSHSPTEAFF
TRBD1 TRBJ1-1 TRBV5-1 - TGCGCCAGCAGCTTGGTAGGGGACAGAGATGAAGCTTTCTTT CASSLVGDRDEAFF
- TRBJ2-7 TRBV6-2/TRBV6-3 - TGTGCCAGCAGTTCAGGGGCTCACCTCTACGAGCAGTACTTC CASSSGAHLYEQYF
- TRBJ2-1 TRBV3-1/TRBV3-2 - TGTGCCAGCAGCCAAGTTGGGGTTGAGCAGTTCTTC CASSQVGVEQFF
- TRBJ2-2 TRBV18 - TGTGCCAGCTCACCATCCGGGGTTAACACCGGGGAGCTGTTTTTT CASSPSGVNTGELFF
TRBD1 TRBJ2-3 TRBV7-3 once TGTGCCAGCAGCGCAGGGACAGGGGGAAGGACGCAGTATTTT CASSAGTGGRTQYF
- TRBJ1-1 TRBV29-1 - TGCAGCGTTAACCGGGGGGGGACTGAAGCTTTCTTT CSVNRGGTEAFF
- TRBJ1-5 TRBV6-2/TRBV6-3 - TGTGCCAGCAGTTTTAAAATGGGTGGGGCCCAGCCCCAGCATTTT CASSFKMGGAQPQHF
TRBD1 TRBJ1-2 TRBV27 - TGTGCCAGCAGGCCGGACAGGGAATTAGGTGGCTACACCTTC CASRPDRELGGYTF
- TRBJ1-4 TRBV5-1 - TGCGCCAGCAGCTCCGGCCGGGGACGGTATAATGAAAAACTGTTTTTT CASSSGRGRYNEKLFF
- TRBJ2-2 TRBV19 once TGTGCCAGTCAGGACTCAGCATTGGGCCACGGGGAGCTGTTTTTT CASQDSALGHGELFF
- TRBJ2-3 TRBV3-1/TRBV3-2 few TGTGCCAGCAGCCAAGCGGGTTTTAGGGCCGCAGATACGCAGTATTTT CASSQAGFRAADTQYF
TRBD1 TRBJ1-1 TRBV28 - TGTGCCAGCAGTCACAACAGGGGGCGATTTGATAAAGCTTTCTTT CASSHNRGRFDKAFF
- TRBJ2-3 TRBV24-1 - TGTGCCACCAGTGATTTAACTGAGGGGGTTACGCAGTATTTT CATSDLTEGVTQYF
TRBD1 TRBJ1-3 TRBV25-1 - TGTGCCAGCAGTGAATATTGGGGACAGGGGAACACCATATATTTT CASSEYWGQGNTIYF
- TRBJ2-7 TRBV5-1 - TGCGCCAGCAGCTTGAATATATATGGGGCGAGCTACGAGCAGTACTTC CASSLNIYGASYEQYF
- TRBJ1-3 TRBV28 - TGTGCCAGCAGCCCTGGGAGTAACTCTGGAAACACCATATATTTT CASSPGSNSGNTIYF
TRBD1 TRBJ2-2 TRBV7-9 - TGTGCCACCCCCCCGGGACAGCCCACCGGGGAGCTGTTTTTT CATPPGQPTGELFF
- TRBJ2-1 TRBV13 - TGTGCCAGCAGCTTAGCAGGGAGGTGGAACAATGAGCAGTTCTTC CASSLAGRWNNEQFF
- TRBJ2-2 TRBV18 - TGTGCCAGCTCACCACCGAACGGAGGGCCTCCGAACACCGGGGAGCTGTTTTTT CASSPPNGGPPNTGELFF
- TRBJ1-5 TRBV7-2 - TGTGCCAGCAGCTTGGGAGTGGGGCTTAGCAATCAGCCCCAGCATTTT CASSLGVGLSNQPQHF
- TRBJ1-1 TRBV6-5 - TGTGCCAGCAGTTCCTCCACTGAAGCTTTCTTT CASSSSTEAFF
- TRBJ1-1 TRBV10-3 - TGTGCCATCGGCCGGGGGCAGGTGAACACTGAAGCTTTCTTT CAIGRGQVNTEAFF
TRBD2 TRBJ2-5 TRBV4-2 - TGTGCCAGCAGCCAAGCCGCGGGGGGTGGGGGGGAAGAGACCCAGTACTTC CASSQAAGGGGEETQYF
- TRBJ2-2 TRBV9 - TGTGCCAGCAGCTTCGTCTGGGGGGCTGGCGGGGAGCTGTTTTTT CASSFVWGAGGELFF
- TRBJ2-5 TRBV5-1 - TGCGCCAGCAGCTCTACAGGGTCTGGGGAGACCCAGTACTTC CASSSTGSGETQYF
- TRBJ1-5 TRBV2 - TGTGCCAGCCTAGGGGGTAGGAATCAGCCCCAGCATTTT CASLGGRNQPQHF
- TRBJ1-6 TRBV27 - TGTGCCAGCAGTTCCCACCGTAGCTCCTATAATTCACCCCTCCACTTT CASSSHRSSYNSPLHF
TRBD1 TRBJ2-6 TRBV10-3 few TGTGCCATCAGTGAGGGGATTGACAGGGGGCTAACTGGGGCCAACGTCCTGACTTTC CAISEGIDRGLTGANVLTF
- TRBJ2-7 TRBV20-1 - TGCAGTGCACGGCACTACGAGCAGTACTTC CSARHYEQYF
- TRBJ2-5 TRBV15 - TGTGCCACCAGCAGAGCCGCCAGTATCGCCGTTCAAGAGACCCAGTACTTC CATSRAASIAVQETQYF
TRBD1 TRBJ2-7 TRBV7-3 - TGTGCCAGCAGCTCAGCCGGGACAGGGCCCTACGAGCAGTACTTC CASSSAGTGPYEQYF
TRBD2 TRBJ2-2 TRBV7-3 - TGTGCCAGCAGTTATGGGAGGGGCTCGAACACCGGGGAGCTGTTTTTT CASSYGRGSNTGELFF
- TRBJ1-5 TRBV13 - TGTGCCAGCAGCTTAAACGAGCAGCCCCAGCATTTT CASSLNEQPQHF
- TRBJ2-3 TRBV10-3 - TGTGCCAACGGAGGGGGGGGGACAGATACGCAGTATTTT CANGGGGTDTQYF
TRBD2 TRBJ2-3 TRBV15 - TGTGCCACCAGAGAGCGGGGGGAAAACACAGATACGCAGTATTTT CATRERGENTDTQYF
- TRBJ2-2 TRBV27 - TGTGCCAGCAGTTTAAAACAGAACACCGGGGAGCTGTTTTTT CASSLKQNTGELFF
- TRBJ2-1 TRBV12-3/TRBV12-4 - TGTGCCAGCAGCTACGGGGTCAATGAGCAGTTCTTC CASSYGVNEQFF
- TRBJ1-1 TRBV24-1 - TGTGCCACCAGTGTCGGGGGAATGAACACTGAAGCTTTCTTT CATSVGGMNTEAFF
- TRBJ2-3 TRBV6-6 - TGTGCCAGCACGTCCCGGGACCTGTGGACAGATACGCAGTATTTT CASTSRDLWTDTQYF
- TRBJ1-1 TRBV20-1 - TGCAGTGCTAGTTATGCCACAGGTTTGGCTTTCTTT CSASYATGLAFF
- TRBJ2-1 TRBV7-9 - TGTGCCAGCAGCTTAGCTCTAACCTCCTACAATGAGCAGTTCTTC CASSLALTSYNEQFF
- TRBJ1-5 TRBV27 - TGTGCCAGCAGTGGCAATAGCAATCAGCCCCAGCATTTT CASSGNSNQPQHF
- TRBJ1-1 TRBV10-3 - TGTGCCATCAGCCTCGGGGAGAAGTACACTGAAGCTTTCTTT CAISLGEKYTEAFF
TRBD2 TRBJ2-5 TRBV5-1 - TGCGCCAGCAGCTTCGGGACTAGCGGGGGGGCCCAAGAGACCCAGTACTTC CASSFGTSGGAQETQYF
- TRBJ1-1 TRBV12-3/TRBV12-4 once TGTGCCAGCAGCCGTCGGGGGGAGACTGAAGCTTTCTTT CASSRRGETEAFF
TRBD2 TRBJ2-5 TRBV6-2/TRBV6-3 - TGTGCCAGCAGTGACCCTGTGAGCGGGAGGTTCCTCGGGGAGACCCAGTACTTC CASSDPVSGRFLGETQYF
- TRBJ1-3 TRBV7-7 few TGTGCCAGCAGCTTAGGTTCCCAAATCTCTGGAAACACCATATATTTT CASSLGSQISGNTIYF
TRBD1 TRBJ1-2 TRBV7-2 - TGTGCCAGCAGCTTTAGCTCCGATTCCAGGGACAGGAACTATGGCTACACCTTC CASSFSSDSRDRNYGYTF
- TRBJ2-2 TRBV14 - TGTGCCAGCAGCCAAGTAGTCCGGACCTCTGTCGGGGAGCTGTTTTTT CASSQVVRTSVGELFF
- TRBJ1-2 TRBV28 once TGTGCCAGCAGTTTCCCGGGGGAGCCCTATGGCTACACCTTC CASSFPGEPYGYTF
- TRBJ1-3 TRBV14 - TGTGCCAGCAGCCAAGCGGGGAGCTCTGGAAACACCATATATTTT CASSQAGSSGNTIYF
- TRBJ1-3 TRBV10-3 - TGTGCCATCGGGGACTTCAGGGGCCTCGGGGGTGGAAACACCATATATTTT CAIGDFRGLGGGNTIYF